This T cell receptor beta chain was sequenced in a study of OX40 agonist ivuxolimab in advanced cancers. Background on the study: In this cohort, patients received ivuxolimab, an agonistic anti-OX40 (CD134) antibody. Hepatocellular carcinoma, melanoma, renal cell or head and neck cancer occurred in dose-escalation patients. Partial responses were achieved by three patients, of whom one had hepatocellular carcinoma and two had cutaneous melanoma. Study-wide findings and caveats: Partial responders at 0.1-3.0 mg/kg showed near-lowest clonal expansion.

Looked up from germline, CDR1 is SGHVS and CDR2 is FQNEAQ. Trimming left V 5 bases short and J 0 bases short, with 11 bases between. This CDR3 is 15 amino acids long. Sequencing was performed with immunoSEQ multiplex PCR; in TCRdb, only in-frame clones are kept and a portion is missing. This sample yields approximately 15,000 clones, of which approximately 70% are seen a single time; roughly 36% belongs to the top ten. About this clone: The antigen is not known.

The rearrangement joins TRBV7-8 to TRBJ2-1; no clear D gene. This receptor was obtained from an adult with an advanced solid tumor such as melanoma, head and neck, liver or kidney cancer. The sample here was CD4+ or CD8+ T cells sorted from blood, taken in a trial of the OX40 agonist ivuxolimab. The CDR3 region is CASSVHKVSYNEQFF. The CDR3 region has the DNA TGTGCCAGCAGCGTACATAAAGTCTCCTACAATGAGCAGTTCTTC.